This TCR beta chain was observed in a study of CD8+CD57+ T cells in acquired aplastic anemia. Study in general: DNA per sorted CD4+ or CD8+ sample ranged roughly 0.18 to 30 ug, averaging around 3.2 ug.

A word on this clonotype: Its matching antigen is unknown. The junction shows a germline mismatch at one end, possibly a read error.

Regarding the study as a whole: Common to patients and controls were roughly 30 CD8+ CDR3 sequences. Patients were compared with controls for CD8+ Simpson's diversity, and no significant difference emerged.

Using genomic DNA as the template, TCR beta VDJ and CDR3 profiling was carried out. A single record per CDR3 protein comes from TCRdb applying MiXCR to the reads. In the table there are over 100,000 distinct CDR3 sequences, 41% of which are singletons. CDR3 length: 16 amino acids. Germline-derived CDR1 and CDR2 are SGHAT and FQDESV (reference sequence). The clonotype originates from a human donor in good health, serving as a control. The sample taken for sequencing was sorted CD4+, CD8+, or CD8+CD57+ T cells (not recorded which) from PBMCs. The chain has TRBV11-1 and TRBJ1-6; D is possibly TRBD1 (5 bases). The CDR3 coding sequence is TGTGCCAGCGGCTTAGGGGCAGGATCATCCAATTCACCCCTCCGCTTT. It is translated as CASGLGAGSSNSPLRF.